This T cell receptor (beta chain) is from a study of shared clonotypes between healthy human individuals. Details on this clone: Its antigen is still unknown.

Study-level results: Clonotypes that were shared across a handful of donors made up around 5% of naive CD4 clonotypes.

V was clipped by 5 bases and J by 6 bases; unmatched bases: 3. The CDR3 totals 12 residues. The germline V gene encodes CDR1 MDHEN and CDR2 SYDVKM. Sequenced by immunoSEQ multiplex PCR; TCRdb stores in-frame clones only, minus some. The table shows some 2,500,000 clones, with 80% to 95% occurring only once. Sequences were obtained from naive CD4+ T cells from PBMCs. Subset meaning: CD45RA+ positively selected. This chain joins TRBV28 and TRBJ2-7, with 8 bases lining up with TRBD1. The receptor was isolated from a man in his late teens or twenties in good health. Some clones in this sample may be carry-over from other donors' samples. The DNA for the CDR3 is TGTGCCAGCAGTGGACAGGGTAGCGAGCAGTACTTC. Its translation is CASSGQGSEQYF.